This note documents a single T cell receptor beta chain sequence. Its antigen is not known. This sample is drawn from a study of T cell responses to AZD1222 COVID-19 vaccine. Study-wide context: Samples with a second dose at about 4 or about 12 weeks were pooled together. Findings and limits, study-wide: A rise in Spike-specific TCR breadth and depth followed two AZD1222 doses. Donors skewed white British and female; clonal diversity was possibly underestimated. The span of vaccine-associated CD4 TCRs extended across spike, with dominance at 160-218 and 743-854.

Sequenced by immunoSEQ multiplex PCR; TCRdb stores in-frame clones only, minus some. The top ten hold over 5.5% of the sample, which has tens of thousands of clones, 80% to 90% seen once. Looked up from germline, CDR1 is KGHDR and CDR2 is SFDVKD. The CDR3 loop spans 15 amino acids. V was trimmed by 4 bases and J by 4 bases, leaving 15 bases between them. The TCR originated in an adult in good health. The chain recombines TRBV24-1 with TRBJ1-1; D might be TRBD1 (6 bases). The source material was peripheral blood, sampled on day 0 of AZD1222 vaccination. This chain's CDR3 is CATSDPRGRSTEAFF. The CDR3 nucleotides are TGTGCCACCAGTGACCCCCGGGGGCGTAGCACTGAAGCTTTCTTT.